A single sample gave rise to the 2 T cell receptor beta chains below, sequenced in a study of shared clonotypes between healthy human individuals. Terminally differentiated effector memory CD45RA+ cells were left out of the naive CD8 fraction, which was CD45RO-negative and positively selected for CCR7. Repertoires were generated with immunoSEQ multiplex PCR, while TCRdb's copy carries only in-frame clones and drops some. Of around 650,000 clones listed, around 96% were seen once; the top ten hold 0.095% to 0.13%. Sequencing was done on a sample of naive CD8+ T cells sorted from blood. The receptors were gathered from a woman aged 30 to 39 in good health.

The rearrangement joins TRBV28 to TRBJ2-1; D may correspond to TRBD1 or TRBD2 (6 bases each). This CDR3 has 16 residues. V was trimmed by 4 bases and J by 8 bases, leaving 21 bases between them. CDR1 and CDR2 (germline): MDHEN, SYDVKM. The CDR3 sequence is CASSSTLGFGGHEQFF. The CDR3, as DNA: TGTGCCAGCAGTTCTACCCTAGGCTTCGGGGGCCATGAGCAGTTCTTC.

The J gene is TRBJ2-1, the V gene TRBV9; 10 bases match TRBD2. The length of the CDR3 is 14 residues. Germline loops: CDR1 SGDLS, CDR2 YYNGEE. The J segment lost 9 bases and the V segment lost 0 bases, leaving 3 bases of the junction unmatched. The chain's CDR3 is CASSVGGTSVEQFF. As DNA, the CDR3 is TGTGCCAGCAGCGTAGGAGGGACTAGCGTTGAGCAGTTCTTC.